The source of this T cell receptor beta chain is a study of graft-versus-host responses after intestinal transplantation. Study overall: Anti-thymocyte globulin served as induction for all recipients, who then took tacrolimus and steroids for about 3 years. General study points: Circulating GvH clone levels at their peak were associated with HvG declines (early post-transplant).

About this clone: What it binds is not known.

Sequencing used immunoSEQ multiplex PCR; TCRdb keeps in-frame clones, though not all of them. The profile shows tens of thousands of clones, 90% to 95% of them singletons. V was cut by 7 bases and J by 1 base, with 13 bases left in between. Germline V gene lookup returns CDR1 MNHNY and CDR2 SVGAGI (reference sequence). This CDR3 contains 14 residues. This material consisted of unstimulated CD4+ T cells sorted from spleen or lymph node cells, taken before transplant. This chain links TRBV6-6 with TRBJ1-1; possible D gene TRBD1, 5 bases. The TCR originated in a human donor who was the organ donor for an intestinal transplant. CDR3 in amino acids: CASTLGLRNTEAFF. Written as DNA, the CDR3 is TGTGCCAGCACTCTGGGGCTACGGAACACTGAAGCTTTCTTT.